What follows are 9 T cell receptor beta chains derived from one specimen sequenced in a study of blood T cell repertoires in COVID-19. Assay used: immunoSEQ multiplex PCR; TCRdb lists only in-frame clones, some missing. The table lists over 120,000 clones, roughly four fifths of them singletons. Material for sequencing was peripheral blood. The receptor source for this set is a woman at least 80 years old with active or convalescent COVID-19.

The chain recombines TRBV7-9 with TRBJ2-3; possible D gene TRBD2, 6 bases. Germline lookup yields CDR1 SEHNR and CDR2 FQNEAQ (reference sequence). The CDR3 consists of 11 residues. Trimming removed 5 bases from V and 6 bases from J, with 6 bases in between. Here the CDR3 reads CASSRGDTQYF. The CDR3 DNA reads TGTGCCAGCAGCCGGGGGGATACGCAGTATTTT. Full variable domain (remainder filled in from reference TRBV7-9 and TRBJ2-3): DTGVSQNPRHKITKRGQNVTFRCDPISEHNRLYWYRQTLGQGPEFLTYFQNEAQLEKSRLLSDRFSAERPKGSFSTLEIQRTEQGDSAMYLCASSRGDTQYFGPGTRLTVL.

This chain joins TRBV7-6 and TRBJ2-3; 11 positions match TRBD1. With 5 bases clipped from V and 0 bases from J, the junction kept 10 bases outside the gene matches. The germline CDR1 and CDR2 sequences are SGHVS and FNYEAQ. This CDR3 region has 18 residues. CDR3 loop: CASSPTGTGGGSTDTQYF. CDR3 sequence (DNA): TGTGCCAGCAGCCCTACCGGGACAGGGGGGGGTAGCACAGATACGCAGTATTTT.

The chain uses TRBV5-1 and TRBJ1-1; D is possibly TRBD1 (5 bases). The CDR3 is 14 residues long. Germline V lookup: CDR1 SGHRS, CDR2 YFSETQ. The germline V and J ends were trimmed by 0 bases and 4 bases, with 10 bases remaining between them. The CDR3 coding sequence is TGCGCCAGCAGCTTGGAAGGGGAGGGCACTGAAGCTTTCTTT. Protein product: CASSLEGEGTEAFF. Full variable domain (outside the CDR3, taken from reference TRBV5-1 and TRBJ1-1): KAGVTQTPRYLIKTRGQQVTLSCSPISGHRSVSWYQQTPGQGLQFLFEYFSETQRNKGNFPGRFSGRQFSNSRSEMNVSTLELGDSALYLCASSLEGEGTEAFFGQGTRLTVV.

The chain employs TRBV4-2 and TRBJ1-5, with unresolved D. V lost 3 bases, J lost 1 base, and 10 bases lay in between. CDR1 is LGHNA and CDR2 is YNFKEQ in the germline V gene. The CDR3 length is 15 residues. CDR3 in DNA: TGTGCCAGCAGCCAGAGTTCGTCCAGCAATCAGCCCCAGCATTTT. Translated: CASSQSSSSNQPQHF.

A few counts support this clone. This sequence joins TRBV2 and TRBJ1-1, with TRBD1 as a possible D gene (6 bases). Germline-derived CDR1 and CDR2 are SNHLY and FYNNEI. Trimming took off 9 bases at V and 2 bases at J, with 13 bases between the two ends. The CDR3 runs to 13 residues. The CDR3 sequence is CASVRDTNTEAFF. Here the CDR3 DNA reads TGTGCCAGTGTAAGGGACACCAACACTGAAGCTTTCTTT. Using reference TRBV2 and TRBJ1-1 for the parts outside the CDR3, the full variable domain is EPEVTQTPSHQVTQMGQEVILRCVPISNHLYFYWYRQILGQKVEFLVSFYNNEISEKSEIFDDQFSVERPDGSNFTLKIRSTKLEDSAMYFCASVRDTNTEAFFGQGTRLTVV.

The chain links TRBV6-5 to TRBJ2-5; TRBD2 agrees at 9 bases. Looked up from germline, CDR1 is MNHEY and CDR2 is SVGAGI. This CDR3 spans 14 amino acids. V lost 5 bases and J lost 5; bases outside the gene matches: 6. The CDR3 protein is CASSSGGLIETQYF. DNA of the CDR3: TGTGCCAGCAGTAGCGGGGGGTTAATCGAGACCCAGTACTTC.

This clone was seen just once. The chain is built from TRBV3-1 (or the pseudogene TRBV3-2) and TRBJ2-2; TRBD1 agrees at 8 bases. This CDR3 spans 14 amino acids. Germline lookup yields CDR1 LGHDT and CDR2 YNNKEL (reference sequence). V lost 2 bases, J lost 7 bases, and 3 bases stayed unmatched. CDR3 loop: CASSQQGANGELFF. DNA for the CDR3: TGTGCCAGCAGCCAACAGGGGGCTAACGGGGAGCTGTTTTTT.

J is TRBJ1-2 and V is TRBV5-8, with D perhaps matching TRBD1 (5 bases). Trimming took 4 bases from V and 1 from J, leaving 20 bases between them. Germline CDR1 reads SGHTS; CDR2 reads YDEGEE. This CDR3 comprises 17 residues. Here the CDR3 reads CASSPPRTRLLNYGYTF. The CDR3 DNA follows: TGTGCCAGCAGCCCCCCCCGGACACGACTTCTTAACTATGGCTACACCTTC.

The CDR3 coding sequence is TGCAGTGCTAGTGACCGGGACAGGGGGTTTCACTACGAGCAGTACTTC. Encoded protein: CSASDRDRGFHYEQYF. The gene calls are TRBV20-1 and TRBJ2-7; TRBD1 aligns across 11 bases. The length of the CDR3 is 16 residues. Unmatched junction bases numbered 10, after V lost 3 bases and J lost 3 bases. Germline loops: CDR1 DFQATT, CDR2 SNEGSKA (reference sequence).